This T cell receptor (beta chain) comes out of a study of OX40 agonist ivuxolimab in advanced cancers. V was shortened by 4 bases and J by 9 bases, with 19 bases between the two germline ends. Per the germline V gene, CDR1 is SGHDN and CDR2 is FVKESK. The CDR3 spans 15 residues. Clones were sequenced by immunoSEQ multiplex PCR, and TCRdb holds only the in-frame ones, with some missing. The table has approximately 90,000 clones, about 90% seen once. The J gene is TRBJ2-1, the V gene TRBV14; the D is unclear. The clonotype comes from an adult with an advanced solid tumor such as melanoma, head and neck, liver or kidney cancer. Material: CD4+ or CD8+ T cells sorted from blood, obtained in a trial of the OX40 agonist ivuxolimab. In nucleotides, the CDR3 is TGTGCCAGCAGCCTAATCGGCCCGGTGGGTGGTGAGCAGTTCTTC. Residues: CASSLIGPVGGEQFF.